This section outlines one T cell receptor beta chain sequence together with its context. What it recognizes is unknown. The data were taken from a study of blood T cells in healthy people across ages. Whole-study results and caveats: More naive CD4+ cells and higher diversity marked long-lived donors relative to aged donors.

The V end lost 7 bases, the J end lost 1 base, and 10 bases lay between the germline ends. The germline gives CDR1 SQVTM, CDR2 ANQGSEA. The CDR3 consists of 12 residues. Sample-barcoded 5' priming and a J-beta primer mix drove a second PCR of about 7 to 11 cycles. TCRdb re-analysed the 5' RACE reads in MiXCR, keeping a single row per CDR3 protein. This table holds more than 900,000 distinct CDR3 sequences, almost 25% found once. This sample also belongs to another study, concerning T cells of mothers and their children. That paper adds: Unrelated pairs and related pairs have their TCR recombination output shaped similarly by thymic selection. Related pairs of mothers and children showed slightly higher, non-significant overlap versus unrelated pairs. Evidence of persistent microchimeric T cell clones was absent.

The J gene is TRBJ1-2, the V gene TRBV29-1; no reliable D call. The clonotype originates from a girl aged 2 to 9 in good health. The sequenced sample was blood. CDR3 in amino acids: CSGLDNNYGYTF. The CDR3 DNA reads as TGCAGCGGCCTTGACAATAACTATGGCTACACCTTC.